Following are 17 T cell receptor beta chains from one sample sequenced in a study of lymphopenia after photon versus proton radiotherapy. Assay used: immunoSEQ multiplex PCR; TCRdb lists only in-frame clones, some missing. The table records tens of thousands of clones, more than 75% of them present only once. The sample consisted of peripheral blood, taken from a patient treated with proton-based radiotherapy. Receptors were obtained from a man older than 75 with esophageal cancer.

The chain has TRBV10-3 and TRBJ1-3; D gene ambiguous. From germline, CDR1 is ENHRY and CDR2 SYGVKD. Between the trimmed V and J ends, which lost 4 bases and 4 bases, there was a span of 20 bases. CDR3 size: 17 residues. The CDR3 spells CAISGQDITLNGNTIYF. CDR3 sequence (DNA): TGTGCCATCAGTGGCCAAGACATTACTCTGAACGGAAACACCATATATTTT.

This clone appeared once. The chain joins TRBV7-2 to TRBJ2-7; D not resolved. The CDR3 consists of 13 residues. Germline V gives CDR1 SGHTA, CDR2 FQGNSA. Between the trimmed V and J ends, which lost 5 bases and 1 base, there was a span of 9 bases. CDR3 sequence: CASSQVRSYEQYF. The CDR3 DNA is TGTGCCAGCAGCCAAGTCCGGTCCTACGAGCAGTACTTC. Combining the CDR3 with reference TRBV7-2 and TRBJ2-7 gives the whole variable domain GAGVSQSPSNKVTEKGKDVELRCDPISGHTALYWYRQSLGQGLEFLIYFQGNSAPDKSGLPSDRFSAERTGGSVSTLTIQRTQQEDSAVYLCASSQVRSYEQYFGPGTRLTVT.

The genes are TRBV7-2 and TRBJ2-1, with 7 bases fitting TRBD1. The junction had 6 bases not matched to a gene; V was cut back by 4 bases and J by 3 bases. Germline CDR1 is SGHTA and CDR2 is FQGNSA. This CDR3 is built from 15 residues. The CDR3 nucleotides are TGTGCCAGCAGCTCAGGGGGTCAGGGCTACAATGAGCAGTTCTTC. Protein product: CASSSGGQGYNEQFF. The full variable domain, rest sourced from reference TRBV7-2 and TRBJ2-1, is GAGVSQSPSNKVTEKGKDVELRCDPISGHTALYWYRQSLGQGLEFLIYFQGNSAPDKSGLPSDRFSAERTGGSVSTLTIQRTQQEDSAVYLCASSSGGQGYNEQFFGPGTRLTVL.

The chain is built from TRBV15 and TRBJ1-2; possible D gene TRBD1, 5 bases. V shed 0 bases and J shed 4 bases, with 6 bases lying between them. This CDR3 region has 13 residues. Germline-derived CDR1 and CDR2 are LNHNV and YYDKDF (reference sequence). The CDR3 region is CATSRERGYGYTF. Here the CDR3 DNA reads TGTGCCACCAGCAGAGAAAGGGGCTATGGCTACACCTTC.

This chain joins TRBV2 and TRBJ2-5; D call uncertain. Germline V gene sequence: CDR1 SNHLY, CDR2 FYNNEI. The V end was cut by 6 bases, the J end by 2 bases, with 7 bases between. This CDR3 spans 12 amino acids. The CDR3 spells CASSLTQETQYF. The DNA of the CDR3 is TGTGCCAGCAGCCTTACACAAGAGACCCAGTACTTC. Combining the CDR3 with reference TRBV2 and TRBJ2-5 gives the whole variable domain EPEVTQTPSHQVTQMGQEVILRCVPISNHLYFYWYRQILGQKVEFLVSFYNNEISEKSEIFDDQFSVERPDGSNFTLKIRSTKLEDSAMYFCASSLTQETQYFGPGTRLLVL.

J is TRBJ2-3 and V is TRBV11-1; 8 bases are a match to TRBD2. This CDR3 spans 15 amino acids. Germline values: CDR1 SGHAT, CDR2 FQDESV (reference sequence). The V and J ends lost 5 bases and 1 base, in that order; junction bases with no gene match: 5. The CDR3 protein is CASSLQLAGTDTQYF. The DNA of the CDR3 is TGTGCCAGCAGCCTCCAACTAGCGGGCACAGATACGCAGTATTTT.

The chain recombines TRBV11-2 with TRBJ2-2; 9 bases map to TRBD1. The V gene's germline CDR1 is SGHAT and CDR2 FQNNGV. Trimming cost V 1 base and J 7 bases; bases outside gene matches: 10. The CDR3 totals 17 residues. The CDR3 reads CASSLVLGQGINGELFF. CDR3 nucleotides: TGTGCCAGCAGCTTAGTTTTGGGACAGGGTATAAACGGGGAGCTGTTTTTT.

This clone turned up a few times. The chain is built from TRBV6-1 and TRBJ1-6; D unclear. Trimming left V 10 bases short and J 5 bases short, with 9 bases between. The CDR3 is 12 residues long. Germline CDR1 MNHNS, CDR2 SASEGT. The CDR3 here is CAIASDNSPLHF. CDR3 DNA sequence: TGTGCCATCGCCAGTGATAATTCACCCCTCCACTTT.

The gene calls are TRBV5-4 and TRBJ2-1; 13 nucleotides match TRBD2. Trimming took 9 bases from V and 6 from J; bases not matched to a gene: 6. CDR1 is SGHNT, CDR2 YYREEE, per germline (reference sequence). CDR3 length: 14 amino acids. The DNA of the CDR3 is TGTGCCACCCGACTAGCGGGAGGTCGCAATGAGCAGTTCTTC. Encoded protein: CATRLAGGRNEQFF. Full variable domain (remainder filled in from reference TRBV5-4 and TRBJ2-1): ETGVTQSPTHLIKTRGQQVTLRCSSQSGHNTVSWYQQALGQGPQFIFQYYREEENGRGNFPPRFSGLQFPNYSSELNVNALELDDSALYLCATRLAGGRNEQFFGPGTRLTVL.

This chain links TRBV27 with TRBJ2-7; 12 bases are shared with TRBD1. Losses at the gene ends were 3 bases for V and 7 bases for J; bases not matched to a gene: 16. In germline, CDR1 is MNHEY, CDR2 SMNVEV (reference sequence). The CDR3 is 18 residues long. Here the CDR3 DNA reads TGTGCCAGCAGTTTGGGACCGGGACAGGGGGCGGACTGGTGGGAGCAGTACTTC. It translates to CASSLGPGQGADWWEQYF.

The chain combines TRBV6-5 with TRBJ2-2, with 10 bases matching TRBD2. After removal of 1 base from V and 6 bases from J, the junction contained 5 bases not matched to a gene. CDR3 length equals 16 residues. Germline V gene data show CDR1 as MNHEY and CDR2 as SVGAGI. The CDR3 spells CASSYWGTSEAGELFF. The CDR3, as DNA: TGTGCCAGCAGTTACTGGGGGACTAGCGAGGCCGGGGAGCTGTTTTTT.

The chain has TRBV15 and TRBJ2-1; TRBD2 agrees at 9 bases. CDR3 size: 15 residues. After removal of 5 bases from V and 6 bases from J, the junction contained 8 bases not matched to a gene. Germline V gene sequence: CDR1 LNHNV, CDR2 YYDKDF (reference sequence). Here the CDR3 reads CATSGLAGGVNEQFF. In DNA form, the CDR3 reads TGTGCCACCAGCGGTCTGGCGGGGGGGGTCAATGAGCAGTTCTTC.

This chain links TRBV19 with TRBJ1-2, with 12 bases fitting TRBD1. V shed 6 bases, J shed 5 bases, and the junction held 4 bases outside the gene matches. The CDR3 consists of 14 residues. Germline V gene sequence: CDR1 LNHDA, CDR2 SQIVND (reference sequence). DNA for the CDR3: TGTGCCAGTAGGGGGACAGGGGGCGCTTATGGCTACACCTTC. Its protein is CASRGTGGAYGYTF.

This chain connects TRBV7-2 to TRBJ1-5; D is uncertain. The germline gives CDR1 SGHTA, CDR2 FQGNSA. Between the trimmed V and J ends, which lost 0 bases and 2 bases, there was a span of 2 bases. This CDR3 is built from 13 residues. CDR3: CASSLARNQPQHF. The CDR3 nucleotides read TGTGCCAGCAGCTTAGCTCGCAATCAGCCCCAGCATTTT.

The rearrangement uses TRBV27 and TRBJ2-2; TRBD1 might be the D (6 bases). With 0 bases removed from V and 6 bases from J, the gap between germline ends came to 17 bases. The CDR3 is made up of 17 amino acids. Germline loops: CDR1 MNHEY, CDR2 SMNVEV (reference sequence). CDR3 sequence (DNA): TGTGCCAGCAGTTTATCGGCTGGGGGCCTCATCGCCGGGGAGCTGTTTTTT. Translating gives CASSLSAGGLIAGELFF.

This clone showed up just once. V is TRBV4-1 and J is TRBJ1-3; no firm D call. Germline CDR1 and CDR2: MGHRA and YSYEKL. CDR3 length: 15 amino acids. V was clipped by 0 bases and J by 4 bases, with 10 bases between them. The CDR3 DNA follows: TGCGCCAGCAGCCAAGATGGCGGTTACGGAAACACCATATATTTT. It is translated as CASSQDGGYGNTIYF.

The V and J genes are TRBV6-6 and TRBJ2-1; no definite D call. Deletions cut 6 bases from V and 6 bases from J, with 9 bases between. CDR1 and CDR2 (germline): MNHNY, SVGAGI (reference sequence). The CDR3 runs 12 residues. The CDR3 region has the DNA TGTGCCAGCAGGGGAAGAGGCAATGAGCAGTTCTTC. Protein sequence: CASRGRGNEQFF.